A single sample gave rise to the 15 T cell receptor beta chains below, sequenced in a study of CD8+CD57+ T cells in acquired aplastic anemia. The use of genomic DNA as template underpinned the TCR beta VDJ and CDR3 profiling. MiXCR, run by TCRdb on the reads, gives a single entry per CDR3 protein. Of some 200,000 distinct CDR3 sequences listed, about 62% were seen once; the top ten hold about three fifths. Those patients picked for sequencing had displayed CD8+CD57+ cell expansion on flow cytometry. The sequenced material came from sorted CD4+, CD8+, or CD8+CD57+ T cells (not recorded which) from PBMCs. All receptors derive from a human donor with aplastic anemia.

This clonotype was observed a few times. The genes are TRBV19 and TRBJ1-3, with D unresolved. This CDR3 is built from 13 residues. Germline V gene sequence: CDR1 LNHDA, CDR2 SQIVND (reference sequence). V lost 5 bases, J lost 4 bases, and 9 bases lay in between. CDR3: CASSPSGGNTIYF. The CDR3 nucleotides read TGTGCCAGTAGTCCCTCTGGAGGAAACACCATATATTTT. Drawing the rest from reference TRBV19 and TRBJ1-3, the complete variable domain is DGGITQSPKYLFRKEGQNVTLSCEQNLNHDAMYWYRQDPGQGLRLIYYSQIVNDFQKGDIAEGYSVSREKKESFPLTVTSAQKNPTAFYLCASSPSGGNTIYFGEGSWLTVV.

This clonotype was counted ten times or more. This chain links TRBV5-6 with TRBJ1-2; possibly TRBD1 for D (6 bases). Germline V CDR1 and CDR2: SGHDT, YYEEEE. This CDR3 has 18 amino acids. V was trimmed by 0 bases and J by 8 bases, leaving 26 bases between them. The CDR3 region is CASSLAVRAGDLLGGYTF. The CDR3 coding sequence is TGTGCCAGCAGCTTGGCCGTGAGGGCAGGGGACCTTCTGGGAGGCTACACCTTC.

This clonotype was observed a few times. The chain combines TRBV12-3 or TRBV12-4 with TRBJ1-3; tentative D call: TRBD1 (6 bases). The CDR3 has 14 residues. V shed 7 bases and J shed 8 bases, with 18 bases lying between them. For the CDR3, the DNA is TGTGCCAGCAATGGGGGCGTCTATGGCTACACCATATATTTT. The encoded protein is CASNGGVYGYTIYF.

The chain links TRBV7-9 to TRBJ2-7; 9 nucleotides align to TRBD2. Germline values: CDR1 SEHNR, CDR2 FQNEAQ (reference sequence). V lost 1 base to trimming and J lost 5 bases; unmatched junction nucleotides: 6. The CDR3 covers 15 residues. The CDR3 sequence: CASSLVVAGADEQYF. The CDR3 DNA is TGTGCCAGCAGCTTAGTGGTAGCGGGAGCAGACGAGCAGTACTTC.

CDR3 amino acids: CAISEGRFEEQYF. Written as DNA, the CDR3 is TGTGCCATCAGTGAGGGCAGGTTTGAGGAGCAGTACTTC. The chain combines TRBV10-3 with TRBJ2-7; D gene unclear. Germline CDR1 is ENHRY and CDR2 is SYGVKD. The length of the CDR3 is 13 residues. Trimming shortened V by 2 bases and J by 7 bases, and 12 bases separated the two germline ends.

This chain joins TRBV10-1 and TRBJ1-6; unclear D gene. The CDR3 sequence is 14 residues long. V was clipped by 11 bases and J by 9 bases, with 20 bases between them. Germline V gives CDR1 WNHNN, CDR2 SYGVQD (reference sequence). The CDR3 region is CALPEGTTFSPLHF. The CDR3 nucleotides read TGCGCCCTCCCAGAGGGAACCACCTTTTCACCCCTCCACTTT.

A few counts support this clonotype. The gene calls are TRBV7-8 and TRBJ2-5; 8 positions agree with TRBD2. Germline assignment: CDR1 SGHVS and CDR2 FQNEAQ. This CDR3 has 13 residues. V lost 5 bases, J lost 4 bases, and 3 bases stayed unmatched. CDR3 DNA: TGTGCCAGCAGCCCGGGGGGGAGAGAGACCCAGTACTTC. Amino acid sequence: CASSPGGRETQYF.

The V call is TRBV12-3 or TRBV12-4, the J call TRBJ1-2; D may be TRBD1 (6 bases). Trimming shortened V by 1 base and J by 7 bases, and 16 bases separated the two germline ends. CDR3 length: 15 amino acids. The CDR3 bases are TGTGCCAGCAGTTTAGTTTGGGGCGGGGGCGTTGGCTACACCTTC. Protein: CASSLVWGGGVGYTF.

The sample holds many counts of this clonotype. At one end the junction does not follow the germline gene, possibly because of a read error. The chain carries TRBV9 and TRBJ1-1; D is unresolved. The CDR3 runs to 14 residues. Germline V CDR1 and CDR2: SGDLS, YYNGEE. The chain's CDR3 is CASSARHWNAEAFF. The DNA for the CDR3 is TGTGCCAGCAGCGCCAGACACTGGAACGCTGAAGCTTTCTTT.

Regarding this clonotype: At one boundary the junction diverges from the germline segment, which might be a read error. The chain links TRBV7-9 to TRBJ2-1; a possible D gene is TRBD2 (6 bases). The DNA end is more similar to TRBJ2-7, so the J call may be wrong. This CDR3 is built from 14 residues. Germline V CDR1 and CDR2: SEHNR, FQNEAQ (reference sequence). The CDR3 sequence is CASSLARRGDEQYF. In nucleotides, the CDR3 is TGCGCCAGCAGCTTGGCCCGGCGGGGCGACGAGCAGTACTTC.

V usage is TRBV15 and J usage is TRBJ1-5, with D unresolved. Germline V CDR1 and CDR2: LNHNV, YYDKDF (reference sequence). V was shortened by 0 bases and J by 3 bases, with 3 bases between the two germline ends. The CDR3 is 13 amino acids. CDR3 in amino acids: CATSRDPNQPQHF. The CDR3 DNA reads TGTGCCACCAGCAGAGATCCCAATCAGCCCCAGCATTTT.

The chain recombines TRBV2 with TRBJ2-3; 9 bases fit TRBD2. V shed 6 bases and J 4 bases; nucleotides not matched to a gene: 11. There are 16 residues in the CDR3. Germline V gives CDR1 SNHLY, CDR2 FYNNEI. CDR3 sequence reads: CASSRVGSGGSDTQYF. The DNA of the CDR3 is TGTGCCAGCAGCAGGGTGGGAAGCGGGGGGTCAGATACGCAGTATTTT.

The J gene is TRBJ1-6, the V gene TRBV3-1; no clear D. The germline CDR1 and CDR2 sequences are LGHDT and YNNKEL (reference sequence). Trimming took off 1 base at V and 6 bases at J, with 1 base between the two ends. This CDR3 contains 12 residues. As DNA, the CDR3 is TGTGCCAGCAGCCAAGGTAATTCACCCCTCCACTTT. Translating it yields CASSQGNSPLHF.

The chain recombines TRBV20-1 with TRBJ1-5; 7 bases align to TRBD1. The CDR3 runs to 14 residues. Unmatched junction bases numbered 2, after V lost 3 bases and J lost 0 bases. Germline CDR1 DFQATT, CDR2 SNEGSKA (reference sequence). CDR3 in amino acids: CSARGQNSNQPQHF. DNA of the CDR3: TGCAGTGCTAGGGGACAGAATAGCAATCAGCCCCAGCATTTT.

V usage is TRBV15 and J usage is TRBJ2-5; TRBD2 is a possible D gene (6 bases). CDR1 and CDR2 (germline): LNHNV, YYDKDF (reference sequence). Trimming pared 0 bases from V and 4 bases from J, leaving 9 bases between. The CDR3 loop spans 14 amino acids. CDR3 residues: CATSRDGGGETQYF. Written as DNA, the CDR3 is TGTGCCACCAGCAGAGATGGGGGAGGAGAGACCCAGTACTTC.